A selection of T cell receptor beta chains follows, all from one sample in a study of T cell responses to AZD1222 COVID-19 vaccine. Sequencing used immunoSEQ multiplex PCR; TCRdb keeps in-frame clones, though not all of them. The table includes about 220,000 clones, approximately 94% detected once. Sequencing was performed on peripheral blood, taken on day 0 of MenACWY control vaccination. The receptors come from an adult in good health. The CDR3 runs from the conserved cysteine through the conserved F or W. D genes are given only for firm matches. Where a row states a size, it is once, few, many or the class of an expanded clone; other rows omit it.

CDR3,DNA,J,size,D,V
CSVGSPGYTF,TGCAGCGTTGGGTCCCCTGGCTACACCTTC,TRBJ1-2,NA,NA,TRBV29-1
CASSPSPDSPLHF,TGCGCCAGCAGCCCTTCACCGGATTCACCCCTCCACTTT,TRBJ1-6,NA,NA,TRBV4-3
CASSVSQGSSPLHF,TGTGCCAGCAGTGTCAGTCAGGGGAGTTCACCCCTCCACTTT,TRBJ1-6,NA,NA,TRBV2
CASSLKRTSEGNEQFF,TGTGCCAGCAGCTTAAAAAGGACTAGCGAGGGGAATGAGCAGTTCTTC,TRBJ2-1,once,TRBD2,TRBV13
CASSLGVSWSEAFF,TGTGCCAGCAGTTTGGGGGTATCTTGGAGTGAAGCTTTCTTT,TRBJ1-1,NA,NA,TRBV7-9
CASSLAGDYGYTF,TGTGCCAGCAGTTTAGCAGGGGACTATGGCTACACCTTC,TRBJ1-2,NA,NA,TRBV28
CASSPGPSRSNQPQHF,TGTGCCAGCAGTCCCGGCCCGTCCCGGAGCAATCAGCCCCAGCATTTT,TRBJ1-5,NA,NA,TRBV7-8
CASSYSRRTSGNTIYF,TGTGCCAGCAGTTACTCGAGGCGAACCTCTGGAAACACCATATATTTT,TRBJ1-3,NA,NA,TRBV6-5
CASSDSILSGSTFGYTF,TGTGCCAGCAGTGACTCGATTTTGTCAGGCAGTACGTTTGGCTACACCTTC,TRBJ1-2,NA,NA,TRBV6-4
CASSIQGADTGELFF,TGCGCCAGCAGCATTCAGGGGGCGGACACCGGGGAGCTGTTTTTT,TRBJ2-2,NA,TRBD1,TRBV5-1
CASSMFGGTEAFF,TGTGCCAGTAGTATGTTTGGGGGCACTGAAGCTTTCTTT,TRBJ1-1,NA,NA,TRBV19
CASSLGVQETQYF,TGTGCCAGCAGCTTAGGGGTCCAAGAGACCCAGTACTTC,TRBJ2-5,few,NA,TRBV11-3
CASSVQDGTYGYTF,TGTGCCAGCAGCGTACAGGACGGAACCTATGGCTACACCTTC,TRBJ1-2,NA,NA,TRBV9
CASSLGVRDNSNQPQHF,TGTGCCAGCAGCTTAGGGGTCCGGGACAACAGCAATCAGCCCCAGCATTTT,TRBJ1-5,NA,NA,TRBV7-2
CASKPDRRSTDTQYF,TGTGCCAGCAAACCCGACAGAAGGAGCACAGATACGCAGTATTTT,TRBJ2-3,NA,NA,TRBV27
CASSLTGTGGGKLFF,TGTGCCAGCAGCTTGACCGGGACAGGCGGTGGAAAACTGTTTTTT,TRBJ1-4,NA,TRBD1,TRBV7-2